Listed below are T cell receptor beta chains from one sample, sequenced in a study of monozygotic twins with inflammatory bowel disease. For each CDR3 protein, TCRdb gives one entry from its re-call of the 5' RACE reads, without DNA. Recorded for this sample: about 450,000 distinct CDR3 sequences. Sequencing was carried out using blood. Source of these receptors: a human donor with ulcerative colitis or Crohn's disease, or a healthy co-twin of an affected twin (not recorded which). CDR3s include the opening cysteine and the closing phenylalanine or tryptophan.

J gene,V gene,CDR3 protein
TRBJ1-2,TRBV18,CASSPPNAGKAHGYTF
TRBJ2-3,TRBV10-3,CAISVVGSDTQYF
TRBJ2-7,TRBV5-6,CASSLPDLYEQYF
TRBJ2-3,TRBV3-1,CASSQKRGTDTQYF
TRBJ2-1,TRBV6-5,CASTGFRDEQFF
TRBJ2-5,TRBV20-1,CSANYLKDRGQETQYF
TRBJ2-3,TRBV7-2,CASSFRGTTDTQYF
TRBJ2-7,TRBV6-6,CASRPRTATYEQYF
TRBJ2-1,TRBV5-6,CASSLPGRGNEQFF
TRBJ1-5,TRBV10-3,CAIRRQFDQPQHF
TRBJ1-2,TRBV19,CASSMSGPGYGYTF
TRBJ1-1,TRBV5-1,CASAQGQDTEAFF
TRBJ2-6,TRBV3-1,CASSQGGANVLTF
TRBJ2-1,TRBV7-3,CASSPGHYNEQFF
TRBJ2-7,TRBV2,CASSEEPWTGCEQYF
TRBJ2-7,TRBV10-3,CAISEVAGASPYEQYF
TRBJ1-1,TRBV20-1,CSSQSTRVNTEAFF
TRBJ2-3,TRBV12-3/TRBV12-4,CASSREATSTDTQYF
TRBJ2-5,TRBV7-2,CASSWSGRGGETQYF
TRBJ2-3,TRBV6-5,CASSYGDVLITDTQYF
TRBJ2-7,TRBV10-3,CAISVLQGVYEQYF
TRBJ2-3,TRBV4-2,CASSQDADAQGTQYF
TRBJ1-6,TRBV20-1,CSARVLTGNSPLHF
TRBJ2-7,TRBV5-1,CASSLSTGTIYEQYF
TRBJ1-2,TRBV7-2,CASSLDRDDYGYTF
TRBJ2-1,TRBV9,CASSDDPTSGIGPSSYNEQFF
TRBJ2-1,TRBV24-1,CATSAQGDRGNNEQFF
TRBJ2-3,TRBV7-2,CASSLERGDTQYF
TRBJ1-1,TRBV3-1,CASSQVGGGTTEAFF
TRBJ1-5,TRBV20-1,CSARDSGLYNQPQHF
TRBJ1-5,TRBV6-6,CASRDNQPQHF
TRBJ2-2,TRBV6-5,CASSYSGQGQTGELFF
TRBJ1-1,TRBV19,CASLQGNTEAFF
TRBJ2-7,TRBV11-2,CASSFGLAGPPGRDEQYF
TRBJ2-7,TRBV3-1,CASSQVLNSEQYF
TRBJ2-7,TRBV5-6,CASSFRTRANEQYF
TRBJ1-6,TRBV5-1,CASRPELNSPLHF
TRBJ2-3,TRBV15,CATSRGGGLGTDTQYF
TRBJ2-2,TRBV7-9,CASSFWGDAGTGKLFF
TRBJ2-1,TRBV5-1,CASSGASGGLYNEQFF
TRBJ2-7,TRBV18,CASSPQGASYEQYF
TRBJ1-4,TRBV19,CASSTREGSNEKLFF
TRBJ2-7,TRBV7-2,CASSFLTDYEQYF
TRBJ2-7,TRBV5-1,CASSLGGLSGEQYF
TRBJ2-7,TRBV20-1,CSARDQLAGFYEQYF
TRBJ1-1,TRBV15,CATSLRDRGFTEAFF
TRBJ1-5,TRBV20-1,CSATQRDRSFNQPQHF
TRBJ2-2,TRBV4-2,CASSQDRDTGELFF
TRBJ2-7,TRBV9,CASSVGRSPYEQYF
TRBJ2-2,TRBV6-1,CASSPQGLVTGELFF
TRBJ2-1,TRBV5-5,CASSLVLLAGTFPNEQFF
TRBJ2-3,TRBV5-4,CASSVRGSTDTQYF
TRBJ2-7,TRBV4-1,CASSPGPKSTYEQYF
TRBJ2-7,TRBV18,CASSPGTGDEQYF
TRBJ1-1,TRBV12-3/TRBV12-4,CASGWDTNTEAFF